This TCR beta chain was identified during a study of identical twins. The junction had 10 bases not matched to a gene; V was cut back by 4 bases and J by 5 bases. This CDR3 region has 15 residues. Per germline, CDR1 MGHRA and CDR2 YSYEKL. TCRdb itself ran the 5' RACE reads through MiXCR, one entry per CDR3 protein. The data show 500,000 or so distinct CDR3 sequences, with 13% to 15% seen just once and approximately 0.9% held by the top ten. These records were also assigned to another study, of yellow fever vaccine responses in identical twins.

The sequenced sample was CD4+ T cells sorted from blood. The sequence was obtained from a woman between 18 and 29 years old in good health. The rearrangement uses TRBV4-1 and TRBJ2-7, with TRBD1 matching over 8 bases. In DNA, the CDR3 is TGCGCCAGCAGCCTAACGGACAGGGAGAACGACGAGCAGTACTTC. It encodes CASSLTDRENDEQYF.